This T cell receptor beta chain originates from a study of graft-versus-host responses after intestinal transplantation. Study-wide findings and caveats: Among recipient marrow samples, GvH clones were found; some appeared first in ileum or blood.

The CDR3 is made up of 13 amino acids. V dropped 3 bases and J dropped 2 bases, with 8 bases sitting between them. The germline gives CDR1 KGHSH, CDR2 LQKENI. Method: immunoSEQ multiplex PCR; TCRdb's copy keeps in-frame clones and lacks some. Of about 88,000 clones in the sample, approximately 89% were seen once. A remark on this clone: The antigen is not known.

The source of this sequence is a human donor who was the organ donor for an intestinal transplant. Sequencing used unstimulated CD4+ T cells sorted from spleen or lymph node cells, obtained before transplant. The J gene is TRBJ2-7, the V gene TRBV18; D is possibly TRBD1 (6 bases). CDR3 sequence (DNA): TGTGCCAGCTCACCCCGGGACACCTACGAGCAGTACTTC. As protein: CASSPRDTYEQYF.